This entry is about one T cell receptor beta chain. The data were obtained in a study of blood T cell repertoires in COVID-19. Overall study: The United States, Italy and Spain provided the acute and convalescent COVID-19 samples. The cDNA or gDNA used as material had been derived from T cells, B-cell-depleted T cells, or PBMCs.

The CDR3 loop spans 13 amino acids. The V end lost 1 base, the J end lost 4 bases, and 8 bases lay between the germline ends. The germline V gene encodes CDR1 SGHKS and CDR2 YYEKEE (reference sequence). How the authors handled the data: Estimates of nucleated cell counts were drawn from the amplification of reference gene primers. Data came from immunoSEQ multiplex PCR; TCRdb stores just in-frame clones and leaves some out. V and J calls and clone size are those listed in that table; D and trimming were worked out from the DNA. The top ten clones hold 3.2% of a sample with 95,000 to 150,000 clones, about 85% of them seen once.

The sequence came from a woman at least 80 years old with COVID-19, enrolled during active disease. The genes are TRBV5-5 and TRBJ2-5, with TRBD2 as a possible D gene (7 bases). The source material was peripheral blood. CDR3 DNA: TGTGCCAGCAGCTTGCGGGGGGCAGAGACCCAGTACTTC. Translating it yields CASSLRGAETQYF.